This is a list of T cell receptor beta chains from one sample in a study of T cell repertoires in cytomegalovirus infection. TCRdb re-derived calls from the reads in MiXCR, one entry per CDR3 protein. The data contain 150,000 to 200,000 distinct CDR3 sequences, over 25% of them singletons. Input material: PBMCs. The origin of the receptors is a human donor in good health (CMV status not recorded). Some clones in this sample may be carry-over from other donors' samples. The conserved cysteine and the conserved F or W are not part of the CDR3 here.

v_call: TRBV10-3; cdr3_length: 10; j_call: TRBJ2-2; cdr3_aa: AISGASGELF
v_call: TRBV27; cdr3_length: 13; j_call: TRBJ1-3; cdr3_aa: ASSITGLSGNTIY
v_call: TRBV6-5; cdr3_length: 12; j_call: TRBJ1-1; cdr3_aa: ASSYGRENTEAF
v_call: TRBV20-1; cdr3_length: 11; j_call: TRBJ1-1; cdr3_aa: SARGDTNTEAF
v_call: TRBV7-2; cdr3_length: 11; j_call: TRBJ1-1; cdr3_aa: ASRGQGGTEAF
v_call: TRBV5-4; cdr3_length: 14; j_call: TRBJ2-3; cdr3_aa: ASSVDGIASTDTQY
v_call: TRBV20-1; cdr3_length: 13; j_call: TRBJ2-1; cdr3_aa: SALKASGTYNEQF
v_call: TRBV29-1; cdr3_length: 12; j_call: TRBJ1-1; cdr3_aa: SVDGGAGRDEAF
v_call: TRBV29-1; cdr3_length: 11; j_call: TRBJ1-1; cdr3_aa: SVVPTENTEAF
v_call: TRBV6-2/TRBV6-3; cdr3_length: 13; j_call: TRBJ1-5; cdr3_aa: ASSLTGVWDQPQH
v_call: TRBV20-1; cdr3_length: 12; j_call: TRBJ2-3; cdr3_aa: SARDPRGPNTQY
v_call: TRBV5-1; cdr3_length: 11; j_call: TRBJ1-1; cdr3_aa: ASSLGYRDEAF
v_call: TRBV6-5; cdr3_length: 11; j_call: TRBJ1-2; cdr3_aa: ASRRSRAAGYT
v_call: TRBV5-4; cdr3_length: 14; j_call: TRBJ1-1; cdr3_aa: ASSSPGQGARTEAF
v_call: TRBV29-1; cdr3_length: 10; j_call: TRBJ2-7; cdr3_aa: SVSGGDYEQY
v_call: TRBV7-2; cdr3_length: 13; j_call: TRBJ1-3; cdr3_aa: ASSFIDRAGNTIY
v_call: TRBV11-3; cdr3_length: 13; j_call: TRBJ1-1; cdr3_aa: ASSSNEGGLTEAF
v_call: TRBV13; cdr3_length: 12; j_call: TRBJ2-7; cdr3_aa: ASSQEGLRDEQY
v_call: TRBV19; cdr3_length: 11; j_call: TRBJ1-1; cdr3_aa: ASSMRVNTEAF
v_call: TRBV6-6; cdr3_length: 15; j_call: TRBJ1-5; cdr3_aa: ASSFDGRLYSNQPQH
v_call: TRBV29-1; cdr3_length: 11; j_call: TRBJ2-3; cdr3_aa: SVESQGLAEVY
v_call: TRBV15; cdr3_length: 13; j_call: TRBJ1-1; cdr3_aa: ATSRVIQGGTEAF
v_call: TRBV7-6; cdr3_length: 15; j_call: TRBJ2-7; cdr3_aa: ASSTAGTSGGDYEQY
v_call: TRBV7-2; cdr3_length: 10; j_call: TRBJ1-2; cdr3_aa: ASSPPGPGYT
v_call: TRBV14; cdr3_length: 14; j_call: TRBJ1-1; cdr3_aa: ASSQDKGSKNTEAF
v_call: TRBV7-4; cdr3_length: 12; j_call: TRBJ1-2; cdr3_aa: ASSLGDLAGGYT
v_call: TRBV19; cdr3_length: 12; j_call: TRBJ2-5; cdr3_aa: ASSMAGGQETQY
v_call: TRBV4-3; cdr3_length: 16; j_call: TRBJ2-3; cdr3_aa: ASSQGSSGGARPDTQY
v_call: TRBV7-2; cdr3_length: 11; j_call: TRBJ2-5; cdr3_aa: ASRFRGTETQY
v_call: TRBV7-9; cdr3_length: 16; j_call: TRBJ1-3; cdr3_aa: ASSPSAVPTAGGNTIY
v_call: TRBV7-2; cdr3_length: 11; j_call: TRBJ2-1; cdr3_aa: AGGHPSYNEQF
v_call: TRBV2; cdr3_length: 9; j_call: TRBJ2-3; cdr3_aa: ASTNAGSQY
v_call: TRBV7-2; cdr3_length: 12; j_call: TRBJ2-5; cdr3_aa: ASSRDRVGETQY
v_call: TRBV24-1; cdr3_length: 15; j_call: TRBJ1-1; cdr3_aa: ATSDLALQGLNTEAF
v_call: TRBV5-1; cdr3_length: 12; j_call: TRBJ1-1; cdr3_aa: ASSFGQGSSEAF
v_call: TRBV30; cdr3_length: 10; j_call: TRBJ2-7; cdr3_aa: ARTDEGDEQY
v_call: TRBV25-1; cdr3_length: 12; j_call: TRBJ1-2; cdr3_aa: ASSELGGAYGYT
v_call: TRBV20-1; cdr3_length: 9; j_call: TRBJ2-7; cdr3_aa: SAGSSYEQY
v_call: TRBV7-8; cdr3_length: 11; j_call: TRBJ1-1; cdr3_aa: ASRLGVNTEAF
v_call: TRBV9; cdr3_length: 12; j_call: TRBJ2-2; cdr3_aa: ASTGAANTGELF
v_call: TRBV6-2/TRBV6-3; cdr3_length: 13; j_call: TRBJ2-1; cdr3_aa: ASRDLAGDYNEQF
v_call: TRBV11-2; cdr3_length: 14; j_call: TRBJ1-5; cdr3_aa: ASSLAGGGGNQPQH
v_call: TRBV7-2; cdr3_length: 12; j_call: TRBJ1-4; cdr3_aa: ASSLGLGREKLF
v_call: TRBV29-1; cdr3_length: 13; j_call: TRBJ1-5; cdr3_aa: SVEIGQGIGQPQH
v_call: TRBV7-6; cdr3_length: 12; j_call: TRBJ1-6; cdr3_aa: ASSGGGYNSPLH
v_call: TRBV20-1; cdr3_length: 14; j_call: TRBJ2-2; cdr3_aa: SARALLAGGGGELF
v_call: TRBV7-6; cdr3_length: 12; j_call: TRBJ1-6; cdr3_aa: ASSLAGRGSPLH
v_call: TRBV11-2; cdr3_length: 13; j_call: TRBJ2-3; cdr3_aa: ASSLNRGSTDTQY
v_call: TRBV2; cdr3_length: 13; j_call: TRBJ1-2; cdr3_aa: ASISGRGWKDGYT
v_call: TRBV7-2; cdr3_length: 12; j_call: TRBJ1-3; cdr3_aa: ASRNSGSGNTIY